Detailed here is one T cell receptor (beta chain). In the source study's methods: Reference gene primers were amplified, and this amplification served to estimate nucleated cell counts. Measured with immunoSEQ multiplex PCR; TCRdb has only the in-frame clones, and not every one. The V and J calls and clone size were taken over from that table, and D and trimming were inferred from the DNA. Of some 250,000 clones listed, about 88% were seen once; the top ten hold approximately 2%. These data originate in a study of blood T cell repertoires in COVID-19. Study-level information: Material from acute and convalescent COVID-19 was sourced from the United States, Italy and Spain. T cells, B-cell-depleted T cells, or PBMCs supplied cDNA or gDNA.

Germline loops: CDR1 SGHNT, CDR2 YYREEE (reference sequence). Deletions cut 0 bases from V and 5 bases from J, with 8 bases between. The CDR3 totals 14 residues. The rearrangement joins TRBV5-4 to TRBJ2-2; D remains unclear. The sequence came from a man aged 25 to 40 with active or convalescent COVID-19. The sample taken for sequencing was peripheral blood. The CDR3 sequence: CASSLGQATGELFF. CDR3 coding DNA: TGTGCCAGCAGCTTGGGGCAGGCAACCGGGGAGCTGTTTTTT.